This T cell receptor beta chain was observed in a study of blood T cells in healthy people across ages. Study summary: Per every two T cells, about one barcoded beta molecule was captured by template switching. Points from the study as a whole: Naive and antigen-experienced cells could not be conclusively compared, given unsorted PBMCs.

From germline, CDR1 is DFQATT and CDR2 SNEGSKA (reference sequence). CDR3 length equals 15 residues. The junction had 9 bases not matched to a gene; V was cut back by 3 bases and J by 10 bases. Peripheral blood samples of approximately 10 milliliters were drawn from each donor. Each sample gave at least 7 million isolated PBMCs. As for this clonotype: Its antigen is still unknown.

A second PCR, run for about 7 to 11 cycles, used a sample-barcoded 5' primer plus a J-beta primer mix. TCRdb used MiXCR to reprocess the 5' RACE reads, holding one entry per CDR3 protein. Of hundreds of thousands of distinct CDR3 sequences listed, about 48% were seen once; the top ten hold 13%. The TCR originated in a man between 25 and 39 years old in good health. The rearrangement links TRBV20-1 to TRBJ2-1; the match to TRBD2 covers 13 bases. Material: blood. DNA of the CDR3: TGCAGTGCTAGTCTCGGACTAGCGGGGGTTGACGAGCAGTTCTTC. The encoded protein is CSASLGLAGVDEQFF.